The 20 T cell receptor beta chains reported below all come from one sample, sequenced in a study of T-cell reconstitution after alpha-beta-depleted transplantation in children. For TCRbeta, the library was prepared with unique molecular identifiers. TCRdb processed the PCR reads anew with MiXCR; each CDR3 protein has one entry. The sample lists some 500,000 distinct CDR3 sequences; 32% were seen once. Source: PBMCs from the stem cell graft donor, taken from the stem cell graft. These receptors were collected from a human donor who donated a stem cell graft to a child with aplastic anemia.

J is TRBJ2-6 and V is TRBV5-1, with 7 bases identical to TRBD1. V trimming: 3 bases; J trimming: 4 bases; junction bases outside the gene matches: 10. In germline, CDR1 is SGHRS, CDR2 YFSETQ. The CDR3 consists of 17 residues. The CDR3 is CASSSDPTGAGANVLTF. In DNA form, the CDR3 reads TGCGCCAGCAGCTCGGATCCAACAGGGGCGGGGGCCAACGTCCTGACTTTC.

The table lists this clonotype with a few counts. This chain joins TRBV24-1 and TRBJ2-1; 8 positions match TRBD2. The V segment lost 3 bases and the J segment 8 bases; nucleotides outside the gene matches: 11. CDR1 and CDR2 from the germline V gene are KGHDR and SFDVKD. This CDR3 is built from 16 residues. Written as DNA, the CDR3 is TGTGCCACCAGTGATGCCCAGCGGGGGTTACGAGATGAGCAGTTCTTC. Its translation: CATSDAQRGLRDEQFF.

This clonotype turned up a few times. DNA for the CDR3: TGTGCCAGCAGTTTACTCCTAATAGATACGCAGTATTTT. Its translation is CASSLLLIDTQYF. The chain uses TRBV12-3 or TRBV12-4 and TRBJ2-3; no firm D call. The CDR3 runs to 13 residues. V shed 2 bases and J shed 5 bases, with 8 bases lying between them.

The rearrangement joins TRBV7-8 to TRBJ2-1; no reliable D call. V lost 5 bases to trimming and J lost 9 bases, with 14 bases between them. Germline CDR1 is SGHVS and CDR2 is FQNEAQ. The CDR3 is 13 residues long. CDR3 in amino acids: CASSPGPIREQFF. CDR3 DNA: TGTGCCAGCAGCCCCGGACCGATACGTGAGCAGTTCTTC.

This clonotype was seen a handful of times. J is TRBJ1-2 and V is TRBV24-1; D not resolved. The CDR3 sequence is 14 residues long. CDR1 is KGHDR and CDR2 is SFDVKD in the germline V gene. With 10 bases removed from V and 4 bases from J, the gap between germline ends came to 18 bases. The CDR3 coding sequence is TGTGCCACAAACTCCGCCCGAGGGCCCTATGGCTACACCTTC. Amino acids: CATNSARGPYGYTF.

This chain joins TRBV15 and TRBJ1-2; TRBD1 is a possible D gene (5 bases). Trimming took 0 bases from V and 4 from J, leaving 12 bases between them. Germline loops: CDR1 LNHNV, CDR2 YYDKDF (reference sequence). This CDR3 contains 15 residues. The CDR3 coding sequence is TGTGCCACCAGCAGAGATCTGGACACCTTCTATGGCTACACCTTC. Translating gives CATSRDLDTFYGYTF.

The chain couples TRBV20-1 to TRBJ1-3; no definite D call. V was clipped by 6 bases and J by 4 bases, with 13 bases between them. The CDR3 runs to 13 residues. Germline V gene lookup returns CDR1 DFQATT and CDR2 SNEGSKA (reference sequence). The chain's CDR3 is CSAPVLEGNTIYF. The CDR3 DNA is TGCAGTGCCCCCGTATTAGAAGGAAACACCATATATTTT.

V and J are TRBV12-3 or TRBV12-4 and TRBJ1-2; 8 nucleotides line up with TRBD1. Trimming cost V 5 bases and J 7 bases; bases outside gene matches: 9. This CDR3 is built from 14 residues. CDR3 loop: CASSRTGRTSGYTF. CDR3 bases: TGTGCCAGCAGTCGGACAGGGAGAACGAGTGGCTACACCTTC.

The gene calls are TRBV28 and TRBJ2-6; D is possibly TRBD2 (5 bases). With 10 bases removed from V and 1 base from J, the gap between germline ends came to 11 bases. CDR1 is MDHEN, CDR2 SYDVKM, per germline. The CDR3 length is 14 residues. CDR3 loop: CATREGSGANVLTF. CDR3 bases: TGTGCCACCCGTGAGGGATCTGGGGCCAACGTCCTGACTTTC.

CDR3 amino acids: CASSFGGAGYTF. Written as DNA, the CDR3 is TGTGCCAGCAGTTTTGGGGGTGCTGGCTACACCTTC. This rearrangement joins TRBV12-3 or TRBV12-4 to TRBJ1-2; D is perhaps TRBD1 (5 bases). The CDR3 is 12 residues long. Deletions cut 3 bases from V and 7 bases from J, with 9 bases between.

The gene calls are TRBV28 and TRBJ2-1; possibly TRBD1 or TRBD2 for D (6 bases each). CDR3 size: 15 residues. In germline, CDR1 is MDHEN, CDR2 SYDVKM. V lost 3 bases and J 4 bases, leaving 13 bases between the germline ends. The CDR3 sequence is CASSLGGPKYNEQFF. CDR3 DNA: TGTGCCAGCAGTTTGGGGGGCCCCAAGTACAATGAGCAGTTCTTC.

This clonotype has only a few counts. The chain has TRBV19 and TRBJ2-3; D might be TRBD1 or TRBD2, each matching 5 bases. V was shortened by 3 bases and J by 2 bases, with 15 bases between the two germline ends. Germline loops: CDR1 LNHDA, CDR2 SQIVND (reference sequence). This CDR3 has 16 amino acids. The CDR3 DNA sequence: TGTGCCAGTAGTATGGGGACCGTTTTATCCACAGATACGCAGTATTTT. It specifies CASSMGTVLSTDTQYF.

This clonotype was detected a few times. The chain carries TRBV7-2 and TRBJ2-5, with D perhaps TRBD1 (5 bases). Deletions cut 5 bases from V and 4 bases from J, with 20 bases between. CDR1 and CDR2 from the germline V gene are SGHTA and FQGNSA. The CDR3 is 16 residues long. The CDR3 DNA is TGTGCCAGCAGCCCACGGCAGGGCGTTAGGGGAGAGACCCAGTACTTC. This encodes CASSPRQGVRGETQYF.

CDR3 nucleotide sequence: TGTGCCAGCTCCCGGGACGGGGGCGCATACGGCGGGGAGCTGTTTTTT. Residues: CASSRDGGAYGGELFF. The gene calls are TRBV5-4 and TRBJ2-2; D is tentatively TRBD1 or TRBD2 (6 bases each). Trimming removed 7 bases from V and 7 bases from J, with 23 bases in between. The CDR3 has 16 residues. The germline CDR1 and CDR2 sequences are SGHNT and YYREEE (reference sequence).

The gene calls are TRBV7-9 and TRBJ2-7; D is undetermined. Trimming shortened V by 5 bases and J by 2 bases, and 7 bases separated the two germline ends. CDR1 is SEHNR and CDR2 is FQNEAQ in the germline V gene (reference sequence). The CDR3 is 12 amino acids. The CDR3 DNA reads TGTGCCAGCAGCGTAGGGACCTACGAGCAGTACGTC. As protein: CASSVGTYEQYV.

The J gene is TRBJ2-5, the V gene TRBV7-9, with D uncertain. CDR3 size: 14 residues. The ends were cut back, 5 bases at V and 7 bases at J, with 17 bases in the middle. Germline CDR1 is SEHNR and CDR2 is FQNEAQ (reference sequence). CDR3 sequence: CASSLPQEPGTQYF. The CDR3 DNA sequence: TGTGCCAGCAGCCTACCACAAGAACCAGGGACCCAGTACTTC.

The chain uses TRBV15 and TRBJ2-7; D is uncertain. Germline lookup yields CDR1 LNHNV and CDR2 YYDKDF (reference sequence). Trimming removed 6 bases at V and 6 bases at J, with 9 bases between. This CDR3 has 11 amino acids. The CDR3 bases are TGTGCCACCAGACGGGTGGGCGAGCAGTACGTC. Its translation: CATRRVGEQYV.

The J gene is TRBJ1-6, the V gene TRBV9; no clear D gene. V dropped 0 bases and J dropped 5 bases, with 6 bases sitting between them. Germline CDR1 and CDR2: SGDLS and YYNGEE. This CDR3 spans 14 amino acids. The CDR3 bases are TGTGCCAGCAGCGTAGGTGGGGATAATTCACCCCTCCACTTT. It yields the protein CASSVGGDNSPLHF.

In this sample, this clonotype turned up once. V and J are TRBV5-1 and TRBJ1-1, with unresolved D. CDR1 and CDR2 (germline): SGHRS, YFSETQ. The CDR3 is made up of 14 amino acids. V was trimmed by 0 bases and J by 3 bases, leaving 9 bases between them. The CDR3 bases are TGCGCCAGCAGCTTGGTAGGGTTGGACACTGAAGCTTTCTTT. Encoded protein: CASSLVGLDTEAFF.

This clonotype is a singleton in its sample. The chain employs TRBV2 and TRBJ1-5, with D unclear. Trimming stripped 8 bases from V and 0 bases from J, with 5 bases between. The CDR3 is 12 amino acids. CDR1 is SNHLY and CDR2 is FYNNEI in the germline V gene. The CDR3 sequence: CASRPSNQPQHF. As DNA, the CDR3 is TGTGCCAGCCGGCCTAGCAATCAGCCCCAGCATTTT.